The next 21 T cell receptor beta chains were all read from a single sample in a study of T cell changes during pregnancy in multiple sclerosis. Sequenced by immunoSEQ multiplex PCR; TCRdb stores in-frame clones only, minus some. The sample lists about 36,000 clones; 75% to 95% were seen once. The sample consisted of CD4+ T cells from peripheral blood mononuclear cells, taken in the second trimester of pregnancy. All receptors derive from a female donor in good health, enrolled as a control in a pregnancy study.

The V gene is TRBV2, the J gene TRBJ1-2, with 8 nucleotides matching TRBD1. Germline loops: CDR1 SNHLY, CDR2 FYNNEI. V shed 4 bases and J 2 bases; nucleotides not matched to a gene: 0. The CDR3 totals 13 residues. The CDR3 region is CASSGQGNYGYTF. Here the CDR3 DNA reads TGTGCCAGCAGTGGACAGGGGAACTATGGCTACACCTTC. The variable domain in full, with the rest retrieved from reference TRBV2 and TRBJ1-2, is EPEVTQTPSHQVTQMGQEVILRCVPISNHLYFYWYRQILGQKVEFLVSFYNNEISEKSEIFDDQFSVERPDGSNFTLKIRSTKLEDSAMYFCASSGQGNYGYTFGSGTRLTVV.

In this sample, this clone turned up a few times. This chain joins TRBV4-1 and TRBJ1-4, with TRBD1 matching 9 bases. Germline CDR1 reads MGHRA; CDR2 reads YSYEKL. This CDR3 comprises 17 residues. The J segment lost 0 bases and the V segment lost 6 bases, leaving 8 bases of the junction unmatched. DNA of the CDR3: TGCGCCAGCAGGGGACAGGGATTGGGCGCAACTAATGAAAAACTGTTTTTT. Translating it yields CASRGQGLGATNEKLFF.

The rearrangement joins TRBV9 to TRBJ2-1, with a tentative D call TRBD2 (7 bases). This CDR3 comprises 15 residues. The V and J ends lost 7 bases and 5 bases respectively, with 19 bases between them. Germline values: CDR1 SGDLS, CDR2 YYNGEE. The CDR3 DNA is TGTGCCAGCGGCCTAGGAAGGGGGGGGGACAATGAGCAGTTCTTC. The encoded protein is CASGLGRGGDNEQFF.

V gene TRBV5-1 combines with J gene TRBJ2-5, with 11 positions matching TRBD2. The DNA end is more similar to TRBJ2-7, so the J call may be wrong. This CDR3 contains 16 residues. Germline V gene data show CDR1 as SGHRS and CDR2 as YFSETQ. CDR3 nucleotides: TGCGCCAGCAGCACGACTAGCGGGGCACTTTCCTACGAGCAGTACTTC. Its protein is CASSTTSGALSYEQYF.

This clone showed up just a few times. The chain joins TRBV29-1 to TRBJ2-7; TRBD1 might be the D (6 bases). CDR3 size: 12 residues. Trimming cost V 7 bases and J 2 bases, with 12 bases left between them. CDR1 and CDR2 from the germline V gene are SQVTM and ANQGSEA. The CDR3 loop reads CSAGDNAYEQYF. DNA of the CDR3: TGCAGCGCAGGGGACAACGCCTACGAGCAGTACTTC.

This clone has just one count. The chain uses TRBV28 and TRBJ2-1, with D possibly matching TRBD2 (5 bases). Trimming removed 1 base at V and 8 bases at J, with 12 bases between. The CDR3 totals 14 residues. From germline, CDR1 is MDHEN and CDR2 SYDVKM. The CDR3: CASSLFQLRDEQFF. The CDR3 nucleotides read TGTGCCAGCAGTTTATTTCAGTTGAGGGATGAGCAGTTCTTC.

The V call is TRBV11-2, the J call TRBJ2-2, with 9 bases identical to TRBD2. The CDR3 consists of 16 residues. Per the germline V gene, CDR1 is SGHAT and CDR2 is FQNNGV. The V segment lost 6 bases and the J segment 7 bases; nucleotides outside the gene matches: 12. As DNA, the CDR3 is TGTGCCAGCAGACAAATTGGCGGGGGGGTAGGCGGGGAGCTGTTTTTT. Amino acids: CASRQIGGGVGGELFF.

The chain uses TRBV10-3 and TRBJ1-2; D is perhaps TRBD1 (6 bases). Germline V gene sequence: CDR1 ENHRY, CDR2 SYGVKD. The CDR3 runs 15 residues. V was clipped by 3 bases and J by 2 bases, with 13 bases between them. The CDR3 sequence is CAISDGTPSNYGYTF. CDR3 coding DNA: TGTGCCATCAGTGATGGGACACCCTCAAACTATGGCTACACCTTC.

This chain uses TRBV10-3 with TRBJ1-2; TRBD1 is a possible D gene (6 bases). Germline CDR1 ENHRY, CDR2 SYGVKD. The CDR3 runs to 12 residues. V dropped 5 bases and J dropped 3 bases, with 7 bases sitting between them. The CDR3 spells CAISTGYYGYTF. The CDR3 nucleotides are TGTGCCATCAGTACAGGGTACTATGGCTACACCTTC.

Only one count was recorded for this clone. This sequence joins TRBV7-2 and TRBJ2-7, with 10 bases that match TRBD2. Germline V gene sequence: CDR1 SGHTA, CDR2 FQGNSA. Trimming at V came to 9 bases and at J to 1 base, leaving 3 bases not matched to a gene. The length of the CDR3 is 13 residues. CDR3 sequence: CASRAGGSYEQYF. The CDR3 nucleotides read TGTGCCAGTAGAGCGGGAGGGTCCTACGAGCAGTACTTC. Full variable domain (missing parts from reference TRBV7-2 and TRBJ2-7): GAGVSQSPSNKVTEKGKDVELRCDPISGHTALYWYRQSLGQGLEFLIYFQGNSAPDKSGLPSDRFSAERTGGSVSTLTIQRTQQEDSAVYLCASRAGGSYEQYFGPGTRLTVT.

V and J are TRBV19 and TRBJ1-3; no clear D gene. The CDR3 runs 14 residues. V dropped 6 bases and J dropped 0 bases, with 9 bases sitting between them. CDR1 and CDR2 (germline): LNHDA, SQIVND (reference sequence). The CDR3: CASRAVSSGNTIYF. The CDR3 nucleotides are TGTGCCAGTAGGGCGGTCAGCTCTGGAAACACCATATATTTT.

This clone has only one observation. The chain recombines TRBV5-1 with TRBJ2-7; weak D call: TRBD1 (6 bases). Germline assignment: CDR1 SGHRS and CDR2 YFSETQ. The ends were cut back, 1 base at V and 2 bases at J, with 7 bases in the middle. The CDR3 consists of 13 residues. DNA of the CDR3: TGCGCCAGCAGCTTGACAGGGCCCTACGAGCAGTACTTC. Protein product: CASSLTGPYEQYF.

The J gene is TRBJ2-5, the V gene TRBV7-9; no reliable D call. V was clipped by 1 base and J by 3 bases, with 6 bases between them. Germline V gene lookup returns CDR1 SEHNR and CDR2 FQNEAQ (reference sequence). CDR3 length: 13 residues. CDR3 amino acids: CASSLDGEETQYF. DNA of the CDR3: TGTGCCAGCAGCTTAGACGGTGAAGAGACCCAGTACTTC.

The DNA for the CDR3 is TGTGCCACCAGCAGAGGTCAGGGTAGGGGGCAAGATCAGCCCCAGCATTTT. Translating it yields CATSRGQGRGQDQPQHF. The genes are TRBV15 and TRBJ1-5; 7 nucleotides match TRBD1. The V gene's germline CDR1 is LNHNV and CDR2 YYDKDF (reference sequence). V dropped 1 base and J dropped 5; count of bases not matched to a gene: 11. The CDR3 has 17 amino acids.

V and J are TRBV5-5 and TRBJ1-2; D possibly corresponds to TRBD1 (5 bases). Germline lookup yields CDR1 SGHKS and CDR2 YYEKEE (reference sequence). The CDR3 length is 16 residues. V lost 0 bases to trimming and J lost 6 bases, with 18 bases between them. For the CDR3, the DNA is TGTGCCAGCAGCTTGGCGGACATACAGGTTTTGGATGGCTACACCTTC. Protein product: CASSLADIQVLDGYTF.

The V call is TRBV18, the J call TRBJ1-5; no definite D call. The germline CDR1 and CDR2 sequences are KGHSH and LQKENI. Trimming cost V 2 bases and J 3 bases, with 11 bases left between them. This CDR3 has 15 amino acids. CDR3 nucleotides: TGTGCCAGCTCACCAGAGGGAACCTCCAATCAGCCCCAGCATTTT. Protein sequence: CASSPEGTSNQPQHF.

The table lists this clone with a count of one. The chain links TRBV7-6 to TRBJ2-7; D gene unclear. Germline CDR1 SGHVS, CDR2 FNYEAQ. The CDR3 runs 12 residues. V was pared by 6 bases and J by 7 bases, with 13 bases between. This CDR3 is CASSPFLGEQYF. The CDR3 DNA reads TGTGCCAGCAGTCCCTTCCTAGGTGAGCAGTACTTC.

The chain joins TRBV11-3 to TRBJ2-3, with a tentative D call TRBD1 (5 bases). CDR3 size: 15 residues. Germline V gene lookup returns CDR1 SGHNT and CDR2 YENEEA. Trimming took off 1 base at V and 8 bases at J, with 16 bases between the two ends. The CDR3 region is CASSLGRRQPVTQYF. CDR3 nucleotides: TGTGCCAGCAGCTTAGGCCGGAGACAGCCGGTTACGCAGTATTTT.

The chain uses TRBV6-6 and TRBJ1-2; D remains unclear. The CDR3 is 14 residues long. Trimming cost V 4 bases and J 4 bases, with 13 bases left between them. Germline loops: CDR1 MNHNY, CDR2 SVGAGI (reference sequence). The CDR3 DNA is TGTGCCAGCAGTTGGGAGACCGCTTCCTATGGCTACACCTTC. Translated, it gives CASSWETASYGYTF.

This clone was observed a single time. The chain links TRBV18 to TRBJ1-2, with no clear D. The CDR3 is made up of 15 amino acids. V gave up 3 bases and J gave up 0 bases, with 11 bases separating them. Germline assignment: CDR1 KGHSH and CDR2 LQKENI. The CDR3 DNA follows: TGTGCCAGCTCACCGAGTGCGGGGACTAACTATGGCTACACCTTC. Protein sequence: CASSPSAGTNYGYTF.

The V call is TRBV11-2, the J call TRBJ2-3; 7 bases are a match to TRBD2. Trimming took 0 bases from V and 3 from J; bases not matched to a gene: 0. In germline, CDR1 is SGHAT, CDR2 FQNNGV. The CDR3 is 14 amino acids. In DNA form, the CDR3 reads TGTGCCAGCAGCTTAGACGGGGGGACAGATACGCAGTATTTT. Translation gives CASSLDGGTDTQYF.